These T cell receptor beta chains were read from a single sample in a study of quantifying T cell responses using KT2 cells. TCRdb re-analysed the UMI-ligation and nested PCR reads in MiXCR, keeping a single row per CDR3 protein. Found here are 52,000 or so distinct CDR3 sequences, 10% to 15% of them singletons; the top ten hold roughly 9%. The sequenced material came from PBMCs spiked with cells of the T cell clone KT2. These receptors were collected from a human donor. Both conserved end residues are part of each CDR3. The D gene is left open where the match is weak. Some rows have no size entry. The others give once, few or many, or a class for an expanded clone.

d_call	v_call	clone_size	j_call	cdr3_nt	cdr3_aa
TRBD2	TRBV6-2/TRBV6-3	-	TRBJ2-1	TGTGCCAGCAGTACCGGGGGGAGTCTCGCTGAGCAGTTCTTC	CASSTGGSLAEQFF
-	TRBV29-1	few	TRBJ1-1	TGCAGCGTTGCATCCGGGACGGTCACAAAAGCTTTCTTT	CSVASGTVTKAFF
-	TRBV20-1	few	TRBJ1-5	TGCAGTGCTAGAGATTACGGCAAAAATCAGCCCCAGCATTTT	CSARDYGKNQPQHF
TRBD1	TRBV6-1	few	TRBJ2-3	TGTGCCAGCAGTGAACTTTGGGGACAGGGGGTAGATACGCAGTATTTT	CASSELWGQGVDTQYF
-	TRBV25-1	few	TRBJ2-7	TGTGCCAGCAGTGAATCGGGCGGAAGAGGGGTTTACGAGCAGTACTTC	CASSESGGRGVYEQYF
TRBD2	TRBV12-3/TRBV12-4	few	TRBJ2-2	TGTGCCAGCAGTTCCCCTCCTCTAGCGGGGGGTCCCCTCGTCAACACCGGGGAGCTGTTTTTT	CASSSPPLAGGPLVNTGELFF
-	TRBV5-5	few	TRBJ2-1	TGTGCCAGCAGCTCCAGGGAAGGGGATTACAATGAGCAGTTCTTC	CASSSREGDYNEQFF
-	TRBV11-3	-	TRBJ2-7	TGTGCCAGCAGCTTTGCAGTCTCAAGCTCCTACGAGCAGTACTTC	CASSFAVSSSYEQYF
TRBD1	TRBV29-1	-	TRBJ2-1	TGCAGCGTTGAAGATCGGGACAGGGGGCAAAATGAGCAGTTCTTC	CSVEDRDRGQNEQFF
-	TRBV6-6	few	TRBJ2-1	TGTGCCAGTGGACAGTTAGAGAATGAGCAGTTCTTC	CASGQLENEQFF
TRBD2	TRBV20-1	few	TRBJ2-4	TGCAGTGCTATAGTAGCGGGAGGCGACATTCAGTACTTC	CSAIVAGGDIQYF
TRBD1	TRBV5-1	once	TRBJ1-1	TGCGCCAGCAGCCTCCGACAGGGGAACACTGAAGCTTTCTTT	CASSLRQGNTEAFF
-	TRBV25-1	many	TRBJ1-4	TGTGCCAGCAGTGAATTGACCATGGGGGGAAAAAGGCTGAGAACTAATGAAAAACTGTTTTTT	CASSELTMGGKRLRTNEKLFF
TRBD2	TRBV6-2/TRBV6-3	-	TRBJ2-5	TGTGCCAGCAGTTACAATCGGGGGGGGAGCGGAGAGACCCAGTACTTC	CASSYNRGGSGETQYF
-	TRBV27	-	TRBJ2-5	TGTGCCAGCAGTTTCTTCGGGGCAGGGTTAGGGGCAAGTGAGACCCAGTACTTC	CASSFFGAGLGASETQYF
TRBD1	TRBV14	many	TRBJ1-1	TGTGCCAGCAGCCAAAGAAACAGGGGTGACACTGAAGCTTTCTTT	CASSQRNRGDTEAFF
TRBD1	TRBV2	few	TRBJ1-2	TGTGCCAGCAGTGAATCTTGGACAGGAGTATCTAACTATGGCTACACCTTC	CASSESWTGVSNYGYTF
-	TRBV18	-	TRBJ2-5	TGTGCCAGCTCATGGTCAGGGCGCCGACAAGAGACCCAGTACTTC	CASSWSGRRQETQYF
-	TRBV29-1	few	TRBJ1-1	TGCAGCGTTTCCTTAGGCGGAAACACTGAAGCTTTCTTT	CSVSLGGNTEAFF
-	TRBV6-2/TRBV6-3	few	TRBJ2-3	TGTGCCAGCAGTTCCACCCACCCGGGGCGGCGGGGGCTCCACCACGATACGCAGTATTTT	CASSSTHPGRRGLHHDTQYF
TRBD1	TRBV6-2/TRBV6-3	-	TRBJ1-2	TGTGCCAGCAGTCAGAACCCGACAGGGAGGTCCTATGGCTACACCTTC	CASSQNPTGRSYGYTF
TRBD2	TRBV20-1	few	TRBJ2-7	TGCAGTGCGGATCTAGCGGGTGGGTACTACGAGCAGTACTTC	CSADLAGGYYEQYF
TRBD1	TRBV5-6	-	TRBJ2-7	TGTGCCAGCAGCCCAATTCCCGGGACAGGGAACGAGCAGTACTTC	CASSPIPGTGNEQYF
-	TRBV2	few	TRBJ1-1	TGTGCCAGCAGTGAGAGTCCGGGGCGGGACACTGAAGCTTTCTTT	CASSESPGRDTEAFF
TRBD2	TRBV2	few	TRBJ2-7	TGTGCCAGCAGAACTAGCGGGAGCGAGCAGTACTTC	CASRTSGSEQYF
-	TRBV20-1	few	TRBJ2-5	TGCAGTGCTAGGGATGGGGTCAGCGTACAAGAGACCCAGTACTTC	CSARDGVSVQETQYF
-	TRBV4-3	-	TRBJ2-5	TGCGCCAGCAGCCAGCTCGGATCCGGGCCAGAGACCCAGTACTTC	CASSQLGSGPETQYF
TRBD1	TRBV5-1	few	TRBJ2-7	TGCGCCAGCAGCTTCCTGACGGGACAGGGCTCCTACGAGCAGTACTTC	CASSFLTGQGSYEQYF
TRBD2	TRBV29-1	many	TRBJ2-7	TGCAGCGTCCGGACTAGCGGGGCCTACGAGCAGTACTTC	CSVRTSGAYEQYF
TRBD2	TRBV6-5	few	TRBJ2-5	TGTGCCAGCAGTGGCTCGGGACTAGCGGGGGGTAGGGAGACCCAGTACTTC	CASSGSGLAGGRETQYF
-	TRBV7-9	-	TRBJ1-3	TGTGCCAGCAGCTTAGGGAGCTTGGGTCGCTCTGGAAACTCCATATATTTT	CASSLGSLGRSGNSIYF
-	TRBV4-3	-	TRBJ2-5	TGCGCCAGCAGCGGAGGGTGGCAGAGCCAAGAGACCCAGTACTTC	CASSGGWQSQETQYF
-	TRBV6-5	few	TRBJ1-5	TGTGCCAGCGGCCCGGGGCCGAATCAGCCCCAGCATTTT	CASGPGPNQPQHF
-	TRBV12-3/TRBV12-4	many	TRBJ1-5	TGTGCCAGCAGTTTGGGGCCGGGCAATCAGCCCCAGCATTTT	CASSLGPGNQPQHF
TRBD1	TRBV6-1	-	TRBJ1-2	TGTGCCAGCAAGAGGAGAGACAGGGTCTATGGCTACACCTTC	CASKRRDRVYGYTF
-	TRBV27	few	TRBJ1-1	TGTGCCAGCAGTTTAGTCCAGTGGTCAGGGATGGGGACTGAAGCTTTCTTT	CASSLVQWSGMGTEAFF
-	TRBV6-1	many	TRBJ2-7	TGTGCCAGCAGTGAAAACCTGGCGGGAGTTCAGGGGGAGCAGTACTTC	CASSENLAGVQGEQYF
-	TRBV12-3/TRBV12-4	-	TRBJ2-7	TGTGCCAGCAGTCAGCAGACTAGTAGGATAGGCTACGAGCAGTACTTC	CASSQQTSRIGYEQYF
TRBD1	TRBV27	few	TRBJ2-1	TGTGCCAGCAGTCAGGGGGCGCGGAATGAGCAGTTCTTC	CASSQGARNEQFF
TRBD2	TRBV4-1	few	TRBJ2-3	TGCGCCAGCAGCCAACTAGCGGGATCAGATACGCAGTATTTT	CASSQLAGSDTQYF
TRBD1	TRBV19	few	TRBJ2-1	TGTGCCAGTGCAAGACAGGGCCTGAACAATGAGCAGTTCTTC	CASARQGLNNEQFF
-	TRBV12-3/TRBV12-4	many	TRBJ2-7	TGTGCCAGCAGTTTACTTGGCCCATCCTACGAGCAGTACTTC	CASSLLGPSYEQYF
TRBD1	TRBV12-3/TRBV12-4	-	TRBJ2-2	TGTGCCAGCAGTCCGCGTCAGACAGGGGATAACACCGGGGAGCTGTTTTTT	CASSPRQTGDNTGELFF
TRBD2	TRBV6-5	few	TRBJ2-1	TGTGCCAGCAGTTACACGTCTAGCGGAGGTTACAATGAGCAGTTCTTC	CASSYTSSGGYNEQFF
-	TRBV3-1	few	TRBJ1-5	TGTGCCAGCAGCTCGGGACCCGAAGGAAATCAGCCCCAGCATTTT	CASSSGPEGNQPQHF
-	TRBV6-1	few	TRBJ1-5	TGTGCCAGCATGAGGGTACAGCCCCAGCATTTT	CASMRVQPQHF
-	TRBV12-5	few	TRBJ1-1	TGTGCTAGTGGTTTGTATAGGGGTCCTATAACTTCTGAAGCTTTCTTT	CASGLYRGPITSEAFF
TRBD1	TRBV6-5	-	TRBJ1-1	TGTGCCAGTGTCCCGGGACAGGACTCGAACACTGAAGCTTTCTTT	CASVPGQDSNTEAFF
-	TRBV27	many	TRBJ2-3	TGTGCCAGCAGTTCGGTTAGTCTGGGCACAGATACGCAGTATTTT	CASSSVSLGTDTQYF
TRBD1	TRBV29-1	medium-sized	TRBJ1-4	TGCAGCGGTCGGGACAGTGAAAAACTGTTTTTT	CSGRDSEKLFF
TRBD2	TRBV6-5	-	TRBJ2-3	TGTGCCAGCAGTTACTTTAGCGGGGGGGCCAAAGATACGCAGTATTTT	CASSYFSGGAKDTQYF
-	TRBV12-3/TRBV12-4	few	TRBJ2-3	TGTGCCAGCAGTTACGGCTCAGTATCTAGCACAGATACGCAGTATTTT	CASSYGSVSSTDTQYF